Below are 3 T cell receptor beta chains sequenced from a single sample in a study of blood T cells in healthy people across ages. Then a second PCR, running about 6 to 12 cycles, was carried out with a sample-barcoded 5' primer and a J-beta primer mix. TCRdb reprocessed the 5' RACE reads via MiXCR and lists one record per CDR3 protein. This sample has 1.5 million to 2 million distinct CDR3 sequences; 28% occur once, and the top ten carry 7.7%. Sequencing was performed on blood. These receptors were collected from a woman in her twenties or thirties in good health.

On this clonotype: Being one base from a much bigger clone, this may be a read error. The gene calls are TRBV12-3 or TRBV12-4 and TRBJ2-5; 9 nucleotides align to TRBD2. CDR3 length equals 13 residues. Trimming cost V 6 bases and J 9 bases; bases outside gene matches: 8. For the CDR3, the DNA is TGTGCCAGCAGCAAAGGACAGCGGGAGGCCCAGTACTTC. Its protein is CASSKGQREAQYF.

The chain is built from TRBV7-9 and TRBJ2-7; D may be TRBD1 or TRBD2 (5 bases each). The CDR3 is 14 residues long. CDR1 is SEHNR, CDR2 FQNEAQ, per germline (reference sequence). V was trimmed by 7 bases and J by 3 bases, leaving 16 bases between them. CDR3 in DNA: TGTGCCAGCAAGAACGGGGACGTATACTACGAGCAGTACTTC. Encoded protein: CASKNGDVYYEQYF. Full variable domain (missing parts from reference TRBV7-9 and TRBJ2-7): DTGVSQNPRHKITKRGQNVTFRCDPISEHNRLYWYRQTLGQGPEFLTYFQNEAQLEKSRLLSDRFSAERPKGSFSTLEIQRTEQGDSAMYLCASKNGDVYYEQYFGPGTRLTVT.

For this clonotype: This may stem from a read error, because a much larger clone lies one nucleotide away. The rearrangement joins TRBV7-2 to TRBJ2-6; 9 nucleotides line up with TRBD2. Germline CDR1 reads SGHTA; CDR2 reads FQGNSA. The CDR3 runs 18 residues. The V and J ends lost 8 bases and 0 bases, in that order; junction bases with no gene match: 11. DNA for the CDR3: TGTGCCAGCGCCCTCCGGGCGGGAGGGCTCTCTGGGGCCAACGTCCTGACTTTC. Its protein product is CASALRAGGLSGANVLTF.